This T cell receptor beta chain was profiled in a study of T cell responses to AZD1222 COVID-19 vaccine. This CDR3 comprises 13 residues. Trimming stripped 0 bases from V and 6 bases from J, with 8 bases between. Germline lookup yields CDR1 SEHNR and CDR2 FQNEAQ (reference sequence). Assay used: immunoSEQ multiplex PCR; TCRdb lists only in-frame clones, some missing. The sample consists of over 130,000 clones, about 90% of them appearing once. Study-wide results and caveats: After the peak T cell response, and only then, were repertoires sampled.

For this clone: No antigen is known for it.

The source of this sequence is an adult who received the AZD1222 COVID-19 vaccine. The rearrangement joins TRBV7-9 to TRBJ1-2; D remains ambiguous. This material consisted of peripheral blood, taken 28 days after the second AZD1222 dose. The CDR3 DNA sequence: TGTGCCAGCAGCTTAGCTGGGCCTGATGGCTACACCTTC. It yields the protein CASSLAGPDGYTF.